The 25 T cell receptor beta chains given below trace back to one sample, sequenced in a study of T cells in localized non-small cell lung cancer. TCRdb's copy holds only in-frame clones and misses some; the assay was immunoSEQ multiplex PCR. The sample has around 26,000 clones, 85% to 90% seen once. The sequencing here drew on peripheral blood, taken before any cancer treatment. The receptor set was obtained from a woman aged 18 to 50 with stage I lung adenocarcinoma.

CDR3 coding DNA: TGCGCCAGCAGCCAAATGGACGATAACTACAATGAGCAGTTCTTC. This gives the protein CASSQMDDNYNEQFF. The V gene is TRBV4-3, the J gene TRBJ2-1; D uncertain. The CDR3 runs 15 residues. With 2 bases removed from V and 3 bases from J, the gap between germline ends came to 11 bases. In germline, CDR1 is LGHNA, CDR2 YSLEER.

The J gene is TRBJ1-1, the V gene TRBV7-6; D not resolved. This CDR3 contains 18 residues. V was cut by 1 base and J by 3 bases, with 21 bases left in between. The germline CDR1 and CDR2 sequences are SGHVS and FNYEAQ. Here the CDR3 DNA reads TGTGCCAGCAGCTTAGACCCCTCGCGACCCAAGAGGGACACTGAAGCTTTCTTT. Translation: CASSLDPSRPKRDTEAFF. The variable domain in full, with the rest retrieved from reference TRBV7-6 and TRBJ1-1, is GAGVSQSPRYKVTKRGQDVALRCDPISGHVSLYWYRQALGQGPEFLTYFNYEAQQDKSGLPNDRFSAERPEGSISTLTIQRTEQRDSAMYRCASSLDPSRPKRDTEAFFGQGTRLTVV.

This clone was recorded once. This CDR3 is CASSPAEGSNQPQHF. CDR3 DNA: TGTGCCAGCAGCCCAGCAGAGGGGAGCAATCAGCCCCAGCATTTT. The chain combines TRBV11-3 with TRBJ1-5; tentatively, D is TRBD1 (5 bases). The germline gives CDR1 SGHNT, CDR2 YENEEA. V lost 5 bases and J 1 base, leaving 12 bases between the germline ends. The CDR3 has 15 residues.

The chain combines TRBV15 with TRBJ2-3, with D perhaps matching TRBD1 or TRBD2 (5 bases each). The V end lost 5 bases, the J end lost 4 bases, and 19 bases lay between the germline ends. The CDR3 runs to 16 residues. From germline, CDR1 is LNHNV and CDR2 YYDKDF (reference sequence). DNA for the CDR3: TGTGCCACCAGCGGCCGGGGACGGGAAGTCTCAGATACGCAGTATTTT. It encodes CATSGRGREVSDTQYF.

This clone is medium-sized within its sample. The V gene is TRBV28, the J gene TRBJ1-5; D not certain. The V and J ends lost 6 bases and 5 bases respectively, with 11 bases between them. This CDR3 contains 13 residues. Germline V gives CDR1 MDHEN, CDR2 SYDVKM. Here the CDR3 reads CASSSQLDQPQHF. CDR3 sequence (DNA): TGTGCCAGCAGCTCCCAGCTCGATCAGCCCCAGCATTTT.

The chain couples TRBV7-8 to TRBJ2-1; D might be TRBD1 or TRBD2, each matching 5 bases. Germline V CDR1 and CDR2: SGHVS, FQNEAQ. The CDR3 spans 13 residues. V was pared by 1 base and J by 6 bases, with 7 bases between. CDR3 in amino acids: CASSLGGPNEQFF. Written as DNA, the CDR3 is TGTGCCAGCAGCTTAGGGGGACCCAATGAGCAGTTCTTC.

This chain uses TRBV29-1 with TRBJ1-2; maybe TRBD1 (5 bases). The length of the CDR3 is 13 residues. CDR1 and CDR2 from the germline V gene are SQVTM and ANQGSEA. V shed 4 bases and J shed 10 bases, with 19 bases lying between them. The CDR3 nucleotides are TGCAGCGTTGCCCAGGGACGCACGTTTTTCTACACCTTC. Translation: CSVAQGRTFFYTF.

V and J are TRBV28 and TRBJ1-1; TRBD1 is a possible D gene (6 bases). Germline loops: CDR1 MDHEN, CDR2 SYDVKM. V lost 3 bases and J lost 7, with 12 bases in between. The CDR3 is 13 amino acids. CDR3 sequence reads: CASSFPLRGEAFF. In nucleotides, the CDR3 is TGTGCCAGCAGTTTCCCCCTCAGGGGTGAAGCTTTCTTT.

The V gene is TRBV28, the J gene TRBJ1-2, with D possibly TRBD1 on 6 matching bases. The length of the CDR3 is 13 residues. V lost 3 bases and J 6 bases, leaving 11 bases between the germline ends. Germline CDR1 and CDR2: MDHEN and SYDVKM. Here the CDR3 DNA reads TGTGCCAGCAGTTTGTCGGGGGCCAATGGCTACACCTTC. It encodes CASSLSGANGYTF.

The chain combines TRBV10-1 with TRBJ2-3; TRBD2 aligns across 7 bases. There are 17 residues in the CDR3. The V gene's germline CDR1 is WNHNN and CDR2 SYGVQD (reference sequence). V dropped 1 base and J dropped 2; count of bases not matched to a gene: 9. CDR3 loop: CASSEYPEERDTDTQYF. The CDR3 DNA sequence: TGCGCCAGCAGTGAGTACCCAGAGGAGCGGGACACAGATACGCAGTATTTT.

The chain uses TRBV4-1 and TRBJ2-2; the match to TRBD2 covers 13 bases. Per germline, CDR1 MGHRA and CDR2 YSYEKL. This CDR3 spans 18 amino acids. V dropped 1 base and J dropped 5; count of bases not matched to a gene: 7. The CDR3 region is CASSQVGLAGLGTGELFF. In DNA form, the CDR3 reads TGCGCCAGCAGCCAAGTGGGACTAGCGGGGCTCGGGACCGGGGAGCTGTTTTTT.

The chain couples TRBV5-4 to TRBJ2-3, with TRBD2 as a possible D gene (7 bases). This CDR3 contains 15 residues. Trimming removed 3 bases from V and 1 base from J, with 12 bases in between. CDR1 and CDR2 (germline): SGHNT, YYREEE (reference sequence). The CDR3 DNA sequence: TGTGCCAGCAGCTCTGCCGGGGGGCGCACAGATACGCAGTATTTT. It specifies CASSSAGGRTDTQYF.

The CDR3 reads CASSLEGFDGYTF. CDR3 coding DNA: TGTGCCAGCAGCTTAGAGGGGTTCGATGGCTACACCTTC. The chain couples TRBV11-3 to TRBJ1-2, with D unclear. The CDR3 spans 13 residues. In germline, CDR1 is SGHNT, CDR2 YENEEA. Trimming cost V 0 bases and J 6 bases, with 8 bases left between them.

The CDR3 here is CASTFIQGPYEQYF. The CDR3 region has the DNA TGTGCCAGCACTTTCATCCAGGGGCCCTACGAGCAGTACTTC. The J gene is TRBJ2-7, the V gene TRBV6-1; the D gene is possibly TRBD1 (6 bases). Trimming took 7 bases from V and 2 from J, leaving 15 bases between them. This CDR3 has 14 amino acids. Germline V CDR1 and CDR2: MNHNS, SASEGT.

The J gene is TRBJ2-1, the V gene TRBV7-2; D is uncertain. Looked up from germline, CDR1 is SGHTA and CDR2 is FQGNSA. Trimming shortened V by 0 bases and J by 0 bases, and 12 bases separated the two germline ends. This CDR3 comprises 17 residues. CDR3 region: CASSLAYSRSSYNEQFF. CDR3 sequence (DNA): TGTGCCAGCAGCTTAGCCTACTCCAGAAGCTCCTACAATGAGCAGTTCTTC.

As regards this clone: At one end, the junction sequence differs from germline, possibly due to a read error. The genes are TRBV2 and TRBJ1-2, with D perhaps matching TRBD1 (5 bases). This CDR3 region has 15 residues. Germline loops: CDR1 SNHLY, CDR2 FYNNEI. CDR3 bases: TGTGCCGCGTTACTAGGGGACGGTTCTAACTATGGCCACACCTTC. Encoded protein: CAALLGDGSNYGHTF.

This clone was detected only a few times. V is TRBV27 and J is TRBJ1-1, with D perhaps matching TRBD1 (6 bases). V lost 7 bases to trimming and J lost 7 bases, with 13 bases between them. The CDR3 totals 12 residues. From germline, CDR1 is MNHEY and CDR2 SMNVEV (reference sequence). The DNA for the CDR3 is TGTGCCAGCAAGGAGGGGGGCAATGAAGCTTTCTTT. Translating it yields CASKEGGNEAFF.

This chain connects TRBV29-1 to TRBJ2-3; D not certain. Germline CDR1 reads SQVTM; CDR2 reads ANQGSEA. The CDR3 totals 11 residues. Trimming left V 3 bases short and J 2 bases short, with 3 bases between. This CDR3 reads CSVEVTDTQYF. As DNA, the CDR3 is TGCAGCGTTGAGGTCACAGATACGCAGTATTTT.

In its sample, this clone was seen once. The chain has TRBV5-1 and TRBJ1-1; D possibly corresponds to TRBD1 (5 bases). CDR1 SGHRS and CDR2 YFSETQ come from the germline V gene. V lost 1 base to trimming and J lost 1 base, with 17 bases between them. The CDR3 extends over 17 amino acids. As DNA, the CDR3 is TGCGCCAGCAGCTTGCAGTTTGCAGGCGGGGCGAACACTGAAGCTTTCTTT. Amino acid sequence: CASSLQFAGGANTEAFF.

The V and J genes are TRBV30 and TRBJ1-1; the D is unclear. The CDR3 is made up of 14 amino acids. V lost 5 bases and J lost 1, with 14 bases in between. CDR1 is GTSNPN, CDR2 SVGIG, per germline (reference sequence). DNA for the CDR3: TGTGCCTGGTGCCCCCGGGGATCGAACACTGAAGCTTTCTTT. Its protein product is CAWCPRGSNTEAFF.

The CDR3 here is CASRLAGSGANVLTF. As DNA, the CDR3 is TGTGCCAGCAGGTTGGCAGGGTCTGGGGCCAACGTCCTGACTTTC. This sequence joins TRBV27 and TRBJ2-6; D may be TRBD1 (5 bases). V was clipped by 6 bases and J by 1 base, with 10 bases between them. Germline V CDR1 and CDR2: MNHEY, SMNVEV (reference sequence). The CDR3 loop spans 15 amino acids.

V gene TRBV11-2 combines with J gene TRBJ2-3; D is possibly TRBD1 (6 bases). V lost 1 base, J lost 4 bases, and 12 bases lay in between. CDR1 and CDR2 from the germline V gene are SGHAT and FQNNGV. The CDR3 covers 15 residues. CDR3 nucleotides: TGTGCCAGCAGCTTAGTAGTTGGGGGCGCAGATACGCAGTATTTT. Its translation: CASSLVVGGADTQYF.

The CDR3: CASSSARVGTEAFF. DNA of the CDR3: TGTGCCAGCAGCTCAGCAAGGGTTGGCACTGAAGCTTTCTTT. The V gene is TRBV7-9, the J gene TRBJ1-1; D not certain. The CDR3 loop spans 14 amino acids. In germline, CDR1 is SEHNR, CDR2 FQNEAQ (reference sequence). Trimming cost V 4 bases and J 4 bases, with 13 bases left between them.

The CDR3 DNA follows: TGTGCCAGCAGCCCTGGCGGGGGAGATACAGATACGCAGTATTTT. Amino acid sequence: CASSPGGGDTDTQYF. J is TRBJ2-3 and V is TRBV7-2; 7 bases line up with TRBD2. V shed 5 bases and J 3 bases; nucleotides not matched to a gene: 8. The CDR3 contains 15 residues. In germline, CDR1 is SGHTA, CDR2 FQGNSA.

This chain uses TRBV9 with TRBJ2-3; 11 bases are shared with TRBD2. Germline assignment: CDR1 SGDLS and CDR2 YYNGEE. Trimming removed 2 bases from V and 2 bases from J; junction bases left unmatched: 16. This CDR3 spans 20 amino acids. The CDR3 sequence is CASSVGDQWTSGYTTDTQYF. The CDR3 DNA sequence: TGTGCCAGCAGCGTGGGGGATCAATGGACTAGCGGGTACACCACAGATACGCAGTATTTT.